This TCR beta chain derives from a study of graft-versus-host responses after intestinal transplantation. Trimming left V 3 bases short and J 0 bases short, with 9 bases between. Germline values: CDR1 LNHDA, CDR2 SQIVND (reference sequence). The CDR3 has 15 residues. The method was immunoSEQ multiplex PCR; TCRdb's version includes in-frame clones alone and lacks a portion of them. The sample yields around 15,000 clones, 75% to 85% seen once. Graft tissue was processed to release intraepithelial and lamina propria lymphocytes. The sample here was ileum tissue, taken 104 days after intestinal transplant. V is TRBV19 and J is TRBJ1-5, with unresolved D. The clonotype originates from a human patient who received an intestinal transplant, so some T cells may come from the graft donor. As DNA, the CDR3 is TGTGCCAGTAGTATTACGGACGTTAGCAATCAGCCCCAGCATTTT. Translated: CASSITDVSNQPQHF.